This T cell receptor (beta chain) was captured by sequencing in a study of OX40 agonist ivuxolimab in advanced cancers. V gave up 5 bases and J gave up 4 bases, with 14 bases separating them. In germline, CDR1 is SGHTA, CDR2 FQGNSA. This CDR3 contains 14 residues. Assay used: immunoSEQ multiplex PCR; TCRdb lists only in-frame clones, some missing. The data hold 40,000 or so clones, with roughly 90% observed a single time. The genes are TRBV7-2 and TRBJ1-2; D is perhaps TRBD1 (5 bases). The sequence was obtained from an adult with an advanced solid tumor such as melanoma, head and neck, liver or kidney cancer. Sequences were derived from CD4+ or CD8+ T cells sorted from blood, sampled in a trial of the OX40 agonist ivuxolimab. The DNA of the CDR3 is TGTGCCAGCAGCCCTGTACAGGACGGCTATGGCTACACCTTC. This encodes CASSPVQDGYGYTF.